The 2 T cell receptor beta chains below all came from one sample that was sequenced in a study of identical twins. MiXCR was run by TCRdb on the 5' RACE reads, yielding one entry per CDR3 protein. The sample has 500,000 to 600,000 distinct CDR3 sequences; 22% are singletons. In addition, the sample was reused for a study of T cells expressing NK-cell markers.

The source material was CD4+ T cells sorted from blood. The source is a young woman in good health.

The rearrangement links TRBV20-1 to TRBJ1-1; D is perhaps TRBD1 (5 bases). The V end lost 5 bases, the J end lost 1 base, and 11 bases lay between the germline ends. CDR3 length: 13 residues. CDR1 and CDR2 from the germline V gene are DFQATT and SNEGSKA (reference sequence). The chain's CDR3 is CSAGPTENTEAFF. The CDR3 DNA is TGCAGTGCTGGACCGACAGAGAACACTGAAGCTTTCTTT.

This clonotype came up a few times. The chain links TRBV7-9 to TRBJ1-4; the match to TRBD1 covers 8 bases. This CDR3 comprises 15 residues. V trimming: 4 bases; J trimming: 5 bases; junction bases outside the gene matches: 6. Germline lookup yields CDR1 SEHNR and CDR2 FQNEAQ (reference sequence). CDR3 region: CASSSGQGVNEKLFF. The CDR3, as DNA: TGTGCCAGCAGCTCCGGACAGGGCGTAAATGAAAAACTGTTTTTT.